This is a list of T cell receptor beta chains from one sample in a study of molecular identifiers for immune sequencing clone quantification. Using its own MiXCR run on the PCR reads, TCRdb lists one record per CDR3 protein. Of around 460,000 distinct CDR3 sequences in the sample, around 21% are singletons; the top ten hold about 0.8%. The sequenced sample was naive CD8+ T cells from blood, with Jurkat cell RNA spiked in. These receptors were taken from a human donor in good health. Some libraries in this study had Jurkat cell RNA spiked in. CDR3s include the opening cysteine and the closing phenylalanine or tryptophan. D genes are given only for firm matches. Clone size, where shown, is once, few, many, or a class for clones that have expanded.

clone_size	d_call	v_call	j_call	cdr3_nt	cdr3_aa
many	TRBD1	TRBV5-1	TRBJ2-3	TGCGCCAGCAGCTTGTATGACAGGGTAACAGATACGCAGTATTTT	CASSLYDRVTDTQYF
NA	NA	TRBV28	TRBJ2-2	TGTGCCAGCAGTCCCCTAGCAGGAGAGCCTAAAATCACCGGGGAGCTGTTTTTT	CASSPLAGEPKITGELFF
few	NA	TRBV4-3	TRBJ2-7	TGCGCCAGCAGCCAAATGACGGGATACTACGAGCAGTACTTC	CASSQMTGYYEQYF
few	NA	TRBV20-1	TRBJ2-3	TGCAGTGCTAGAACCGCGGGGAGCACAGATACGCAGTATTTT	CSARTAGSTDTQYF
few	TRBD1	TRBV19	TRBJ1-1	TGTGCCAGTACCATGAACAGGGGTTGGACTGAAGCTTTCTTT	CASTMNRGWTEAFF
NA	NA	TRBV7-9	TRBJ2-7	TGTGCCAGCAGCTTAGGCGCCTACTACGAGCAGTACTTC	CASSLGAYYEQYF
NA	NA	TRBV7-3	TRBJ2-3	TGTGCCAGCAACTCTGCGGGTAGCACAGATACGCAGTATTTT	CASNSAGSTDTQYF
NA	NA	TRBV7-9	TRBJ2-3	TGTGCCAGCAGCCTACCTCGAGGTTACGTGACGACAGATACGCAGTATTTT	CASSLPRGYVTTDTQYF
NA	NA	TRBV7-9	TRBJ2-3	TGTGCCAGCAGCCCATCCGGGACTGTGAGCACAGATACGCAGTATTTT	CASSPSGTVSTDTQYF
many	NA	TRBV27	TRBJ1-4	TGTGCCAGCAGTCCACCAGGGGAAAAACTGTTTTTT	CASSPPGEKLFF
few	TRBD1	TRBV6-5	TRBJ2-2	TGTGCCAGCAGCACCGGACAGGGGCACACCGGGGAGCTGTTTTTT	CASSTGQGHTGELFF
many	TRBD2	TRBV6-1	TRBJ2-7	TGTGCCAGCAGTGCTACTAGCGGGGGCCCCGCCTACGAGCAGTACTTC	CASSATSGGPAYEQYF
few	TRBD2	TRBV5-4	TRBJ2-7	TGTGCCAGCAGCATAGGACTAGCGGGCTCGTACGAGCAGTACTTC	CASSIGLAGSYEQYF
few	NA	TRBV5-4	TRBJ1-2	TGTGCCAGCGCCCGGGCTGACCTTAACTATGGCTACACCTTC	CASARADLNYGYTF
NA	TRBD1	TRBV4-1	TRBJ1-2	TGCGCCAGCAGCCGAACAGGGGAAGATAACTATGGCTACACCTTC	CASSRTGEDNYGYTF
NA	TRBD1	TRBV20-1	TRBJ2-7	TGCAGTGCTCGCCCAGGGGGCTCCTACGAGCAGTACTTC	CSARPGGSYEQYF
many	NA	TRBV30	TRBJ2-7	TGTGCCTGGAGTGTTTTTAACAGCCGCCGTCCTTACGAGCAGTACTTC	CAWSVFNSRRPYEQYF
many	NA	TRBV7-2	TRBJ1-1	TGTGCCAGCAGCTTAGGGGGCGGCGCGGGCATACGTTATCTCACTGACACTGAAGCTTTCTTT	CASSLGGGAGIRYLTDTEAFF
many	NA	TRBV7-9	TRBJ1-5	TGTGCCAGCAGCTTAGCGGATCAAAGCAATCAGCCCCAGCATTTT	CASSLADQSNQPQHF
NA	NA	TRBV19	TRBJ1-5	TGTGCCAGTAGTTCCCAACAGGAGTATAGCAATCAGCCCCAGCATTTT	CASSSQQEYSNQPQHF
few	TRBD2	TRBV29-1	TRBJ2-5	TGCAGCGTGGCTGTAGCGGGGGGGTTAAGAGAGATCCAGTACTTC	CSVAVAGGLREIQYF
few	NA	TRBV5-1	TRBJ2-3	TGCGCCAGCAGCCCTAGCCATCCCTTTAGCACAGATACGCAGTATTTT	CASSPSHPFSTDTQYF
few	TRBD1	TRBV27	TRBJ1-2	TGTGCCAGCAGTTTAATGGGTGTCGAGGGGGCCCACTATGGCTACACCTTC	CASSLMGVEGAHYGYTF
few	TRBD1	TRBV29-1	TRBJ2-4	TGCAGCGTGGCCCAGACAGGGGAGGAAAACATTCAGTACTTC	CSVAQTGEENIQYF
many	NA	TRBV4-3	TRBJ2-1	TGCGCCAGCAGTGATGGGGCAGGGGAGCAGTTCTTC	CASSDGAGEQFF
NA	NA	TRBV28	TRBJ2-7	TGTGCCAGCAGTCCGTATAGCGGCCTCTCCTACGAGCAGTACTTC	CASSPYSGLSYEQYF
NA	NA	TRBV19	TRBJ2-3	TGTGCCAGTCGACTTCAGGGTATCATGCCGGATACGCAGTATTTT	CASRLQGIMPDTQYF
many	NA	TRBV9	TRBJ2-3	TGTGCCAGCAGCGCGGGCAGTGGGCAGACCACAGATACGCAGTATTTT	CASSAGSGQTTDTQYF
NA	NA	TRBV6-5	TRBJ2-2	TGTGCCAGCAGTCAACTTACAGGGCTCATCGGGGAGCTGTTTTTT	CASSQLTGLIGELFF
few	TRBD1	TRBV19	TRBJ2-2	TGTGCCAGTAGTATCGGGACAGGGGAAAACACCGGGGAGCTGTTTTTT	CASSIGTGENTGELFF
many	TRBD1	TRBV19	TRBJ2-7	TGTGCCAGTAGTATCGGGACAGGACTCTCCTACGAGCAGTACTTC	CASSIGTGLSYEQYF
few	TRBD2	TRBV5-1	TRBJ2-1	TGCGCCAGCAGCCGCGGACTAGCGGGAGAGATGTCCTACAATGAGCAGTTCTTC	CASSRGLAGEMSYNEQFF
many	TRBD1	TRBV7-9	TRBJ2-1	TGTGCCAGCACAAGGACAGGGAGAGTTGAGCAGTTCTTC	CASTRTGRVEQFF